The sequence of this T cell receptor (beta chain) was determined in a study of blood T cell repertoires in COVID-19. This clone was seen once. Deletions cut 5 bases from V and 5 bases from J, with 15 bases between. Germline V CDR1 and CDR2: MNHEY, SVGAGI. The CDR3 is 15 residues long. Only in-frame clones appear in the TCRdb table, and some are missing; sequencing was by immunoSEQ multiplex PCR. The sample yields about 200,000 clones, 75% to 95% seen once. This receptor was obtained from a man aged 45-65 years with acute or convalescent COVID-19. Sequencing used peripheral blood. The chain links TRBV6-5 to TRBJ1-4; weak D call: TRBD1 (6 bases). CDR3 amino acids: CASSLTGQWNEKLFF. The CDR3 nucleotides read TGTGCCAGCAGTCTCACAGGGCAGTGGAATGAAAAACTGTTTTTT.